This T cell receptor beta chain was obtained from a study of shared clonotypes between healthy human individuals. Whole-study results and caveats: Researchers sampled blood only, noting tissue repertoires likely differ. What limited the represented genetic and exposure-history diversity was the small number of donors. Donor clonotype sharing was expected to depend on sequencing depth.

On this clone: Its antigen is not identified.

The CDR3 spans 12 residues. Germline V gene data show CDR1 as GTSNPN and CDR2 as SVGIG (reference sequence). Trimming left V 0 bases short and J 6 bases short, with 8 bases between. Replicate PCRs were loaded with approximately 300 ng DNA from unsorted PBMC, 29,000 or so T cell genomes. TCRdb's table, derived via immunoSEQ multiplex PCR, lists solely in-frame clones and lacks some. The data show around 500,000 clones, less than 80% seen once. The gene calls are TRBV30 and TRBJ1-2; no firm D call. Sequencing was performed on PBMCs. This TCR was sampled from a woman aged 40-49 years in good health. Some clones in this sample may be carry-over from other donors' samples. The CDR3, as DNA: TGTGCCTGGAGTGTATTTGGGGATGGCTACACCTTC. This codes for CAWSVFGDGYTF.